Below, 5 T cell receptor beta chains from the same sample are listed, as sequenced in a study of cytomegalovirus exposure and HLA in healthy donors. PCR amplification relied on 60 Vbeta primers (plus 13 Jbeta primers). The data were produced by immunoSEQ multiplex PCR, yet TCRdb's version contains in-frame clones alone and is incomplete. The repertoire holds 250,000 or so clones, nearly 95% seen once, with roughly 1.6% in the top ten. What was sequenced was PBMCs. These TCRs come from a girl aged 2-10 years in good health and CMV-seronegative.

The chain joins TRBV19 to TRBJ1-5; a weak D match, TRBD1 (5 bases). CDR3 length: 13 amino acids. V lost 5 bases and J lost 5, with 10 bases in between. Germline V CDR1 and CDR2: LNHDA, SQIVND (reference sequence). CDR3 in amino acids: CASSLTGDQPQHF. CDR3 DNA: TGTGCCAGTAGTCTAACAGGAGATCAGCCCCAGCATTTT.

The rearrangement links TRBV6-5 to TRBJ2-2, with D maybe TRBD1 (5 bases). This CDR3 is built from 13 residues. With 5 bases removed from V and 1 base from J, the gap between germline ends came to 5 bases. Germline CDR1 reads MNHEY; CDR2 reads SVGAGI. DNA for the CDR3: TGTGCCAGCAGTACAGGGAACACCGGGGAGCTGTTTTTT. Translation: CASSTGNTGELFF.

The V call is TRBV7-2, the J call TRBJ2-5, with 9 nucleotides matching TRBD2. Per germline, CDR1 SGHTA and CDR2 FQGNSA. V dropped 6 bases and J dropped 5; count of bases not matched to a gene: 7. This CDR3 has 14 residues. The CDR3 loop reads CASSIAGAGETQYF. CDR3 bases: TGTGCCAGCAGTATAGCGGGGGCTGGGGAGACCCAGTACTTC. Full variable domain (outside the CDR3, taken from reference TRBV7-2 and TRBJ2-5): GAGVSQSPSNKVTEKGKDVELRCDPISGHTALYWYRQSLGQGLEFLIYFQGNSAPDKSGLPSDRFSAERTGGSVSTLTIQRTQQEDSAVYLCASSIAGAGETQYFGPGTRLLVL.

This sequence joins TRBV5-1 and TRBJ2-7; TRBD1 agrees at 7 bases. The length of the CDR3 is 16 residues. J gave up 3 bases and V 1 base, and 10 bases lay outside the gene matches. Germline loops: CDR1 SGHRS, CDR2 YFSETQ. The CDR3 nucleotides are TGCGCCAGCAGCTTGAAACAGGGGAAGGTAGGCTACGAGCAGTACTTC. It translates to CASSLKQGKVGYEQYF.

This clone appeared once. CDR3 in DNA: TGTGCCAGCAGCCCCCCTGACAGGGGGCGTCCTGGAAACACCATATATTTT. This codes for CASSPPDRGRPGNTIYF. This rearrangement joins TRBV28 to TRBJ1-3; 10 bases map to TRBD1. The CDR3 has 17 amino acids. Trimming removed 6 bases from V and 2 bases from J; junction bases left unmatched: 10. In germline, CDR1 is MDHEN, CDR2 SYDVKM.